Following are 9 T cell receptor beta chains from one sample sequenced in a study of beta chain features in type 1 diabetes. All of the isolated RNA was reverse transcribed, so expressed TCRB transcripts were sequenced. Sequencing was performed with immunoSEQ multiplex PCR; in TCRdb, only in-frame clones are kept and a portion is missing. The profile shows 130,000 to 150,000 clones, 6.9% of them singletons. Sequenced: central memory CD4+ T cells from blood. These receptors originate from a woman in her 30s in good health.

This clone turned up a few times. The rearrangement links TRBV7-2 to TRBJ2-4, with D unresolved. The V end lost 1 base, the J end lost 6 bases, and 13 bases lay between the germline ends. CDR1 is SGHTA, CDR2 FQGNSA, per germline. The CDR3 has 15 amino acids. CDR3 nucleotide sequence: TGTGCCAGCAGCTTAGAGCTAGTCCGAGCAAACATTCAGTACTTC. It specifies CASSLELVRANIQYF.

This rearrangement joins TRBV4-2 to TRBJ1-2, with D possibly TRBD1 on 6 matching bases. The V gene lost 0 bases and the J gene lost 0 bases, with 14 bases spanning the gap. The CDR3 is made up of 17 amino acids. Germline V gene data show CDR1 as LGHNA and CDR2 as YNFKEQ. The CDR3 nucleotides are TGTGCCAGCAGCCAAGATCTCTGGACAGAGTCTAACTATGGCTACACCTTC. Amino acid sequence: CASSQDLWTESNYGYTF.

The chain carries TRBV5-5 and TRBJ2-7; D possibly corresponds to TRBD1 (5 bases). CDR1 and CDR2 from the germline V gene are SGHKS and YYEKEE (reference sequence). V was cut by 0 bases and J by 4 bases, with 14 bases left in between. The CDR3 sequence is 15 residues long. CDR3: CASSLGPGFQYEQYF. The CDR3 DNA is TGTGCCAGCAGCTTGGGCCCAGGGTTTCAGTACGAGCAGTACTTC.

The V gene is TRBV20-1, the J gene TRBJ1-2; weak D call: TRBD1 (5 bases). Germline lookup yields CDR1 DFQATT and CDR2 SNEGSKA (reference sequence). This CDR3 region has 11 residues. Deletions cut 0 bases from V and 14 bases from J, with 13 bases between. In DNA form, the CDR3 reads TGCAGTGCTAGAGATGGGGGGGTTACGACCTTC. Translating gives CSARDGGVTTF.

This chain links TRBV6-5 with TRBJ2-1; the match to TRBD2 covers 12 bases. The germline V gene has CDR1 MNHEY and CDR2 SVGAGI. The CDR3 consists of 15 residues. The V gene end was trimmed by 6 bases and the J gene end by 8 bases; junction bases not matched to a gene: 8. CDR3 sequence: CASRRTSGNQYEQFF. CDR3 nucleotide sequence: TGTGCCAGCAGACGGACTAGCGGGAACCAGTATGAGCAGTTCTTC.

The chain is built from TRBV7-8 and TRBJ2-5, with 10 bases aligning to TRBD2. Trimming took 10 bases from V and 3 from J; bases not matched to a gene: 11. Germline V gives CDR1 SGHVS, CDR2 FQNEAQ. This CDR3 spans 15 amino acids. The CDR3 DNA reads as TGTGCCACCAAGTGGGCTAGCGGGGGAAAAGAGACCCAGTACTTC. Its translation is CATKWASGGKETQYF.

In DNA form, the CDR3 reads TGCGCCAGCAGCTTGGGGGGGGAGAATCAGCCCCAGCATTTT. Its protein is CASSLGGENQPQHF. The V call is TRBV5-1, the J call TRBJ1-5; possible D gene TRBD1, 5 bases. Germline lookup yields CDR1 SGHRS and CDR2 YFSETQ. V lost 0 bases to trimming and J lost 4 bases, with 8 bases between them. The CDR3 loop spans 14 amino acids.

This clone was counted a few times. This rearrangement joins TRBV28 to TRBJ2-7, with D perhaps matching TRBD2 (6 bases). Germline V gene lookup returns CDR1 MDHEN and CDR2 SYDVKM. V lost 9 bases, J lost 3 bases, and 12 bases lay in between. The CDR3 is 12 residues long. DNA for the CDR3: TGTGCCAGTAATAGCGGAAGCTACGAGCAGTACTTC. This encodes CASNSGSYEQYF.

The sample holds a few counts of this clone. The V call is TRBV5-4, the J call TRBJ1-3; weak D call: TRBD1 (6 bases). The V end was cut by 0 bases, the J end by 2 bases, with 6 bases between. Germline CDR1 and CDR2: SGHNT and YYREEE (reference sequence). This CDR3 has 14 amino acids. CDR3 bases: TGTGCCAGCAGCTTGGCAGGGGCTGGAAACACCATATATTTT. Its protein is CASSLAGAGNTIYF.